Detailed here is one T cell receptor beta chain. This specimen belongs to a study of control samples from healthy donors and cancer patients. This CDR3 region has 14 residues. Germline CDR1 and CDR2: SGHNT and YYREEE (reference sequence). V was clipped by 4 bases and J by 8 bases, with 15 bases between them. Method: immunoSEQ multiplex PCR; TCRdb's copy keeps in-frame clones and lacks some. The table has over 150,000 clones, around 94% seen once. The sample comprised PBMCs. The J gene is TRBJ1-4, the V gene TRBV5-4; D possibly corresponds to TRBD1 (6 bases). The sequence was collected from a man aged 55 to 70 with colorectal cancer. CDR3 DNA: TGTGCCAGCAGCAGGGGGGGGGATGAGGAAAAACTGTTTTTT. Protein: CASSRGGDEEKLFF.